The entry that follows covers one T cell receptor beta chain sequence. The assay was immunoSEQ multiplex PCR, and TCRdb's table has in-frame clones only and misses some. The sample holds roughly 49,000 clones, approximately 79% seen once. This entry comes from a study of T cell responses to AZD1222 COVID-19 vaccine. Looked up from germline, CDR1 is MRHNA and CDR2 is SNTAGT. Unmatched junction bases numbered 0, after V lost 3 bases and J lost 4 bases. The CDR3 contains 15 residues. This TCR was recovered from an adult in good health. Sample: peripheral blood, taken on day 0 of MenACWY control vaccination. The chain couples TRBV6-4 to TRBJ2-3; TRBD2 matches 14 bases. In DNA form, the CDR3 reads TGTGCCAGCAGTGAGACTAGCGGGGGGGCAGATACGCAGTATTTT. This encodes CASSETSGGADTQYF.